This TCR beta chain was captured by sequencing in a study of CD8 T cells in Susac syndrome. Study-level results: That the number of individuals in its TCR sequencing and HLA analysis was relatively small was acknowledged by the study.

The RNA, 0.5 to 1 ug, was put through reverse transcription using random hexamers. TCRdb analysed the immunoSEQ multiplex PCR reads with MiXCR anew, one entry per CDR3 protein. The sample lists roughly 190,000 distinct CDR3 sequences; about 95% were seen once. About this clonotype itself: What it binds is not known.

Sequencing targeted TCR beta in blood CD8+ and CD4+ T cells. Controls matched for sex and age were healthy donors. There are 16 residues in the CDR3. V lost 2 bases to trimming and J lost 6 bases, with 20 bases between them. Per the germline V gene, CDR1 is SQVTM and CDR2 is ANQGSEA. Sample: CD4+ T cells from PBMCs. This sequence was found in a human donor in good health. The chain combines TRBV29-1 with TRBJ2-1, with TRBD2 as a possible D gene (6 bases). CDR3 in amino acids: CSVERGRISQSNEQFF. CDR3 coding DNA: TGCAGCGTTGAACGGGGGAGGATAAGTCAAAGCAATGAGCAGTTCTTC.